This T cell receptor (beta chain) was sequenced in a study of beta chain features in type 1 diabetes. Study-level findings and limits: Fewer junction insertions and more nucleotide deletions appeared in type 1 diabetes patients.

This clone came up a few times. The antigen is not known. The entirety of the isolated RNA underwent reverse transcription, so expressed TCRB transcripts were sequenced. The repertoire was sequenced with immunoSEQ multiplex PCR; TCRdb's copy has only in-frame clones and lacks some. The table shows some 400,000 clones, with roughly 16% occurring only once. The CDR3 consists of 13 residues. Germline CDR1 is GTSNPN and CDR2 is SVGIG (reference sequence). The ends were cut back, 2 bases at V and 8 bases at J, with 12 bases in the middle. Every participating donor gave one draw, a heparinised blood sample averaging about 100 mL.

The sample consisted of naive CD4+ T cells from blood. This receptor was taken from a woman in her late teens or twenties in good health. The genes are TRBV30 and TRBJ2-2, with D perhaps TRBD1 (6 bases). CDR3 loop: CAWSLQGTGELFF. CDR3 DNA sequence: TGTGCCTGGAGTTTACAGGGAACTGGGGAGCTGTTTTTT.